The source of this TCR beta chain is a study of cytomegalovirus exposure and HLA in healthy donors. On the study more broadly: The 120 validation repertoires and the approximately 640 first-cohort repertoires shared a platform, a later analysis reported. Study observations and caveats: Subsequent analysis showed first-cohort TCR clusters tending to co-occur in over a hundred validation repertoires. The study found most TCR sequences rare, yet found some public TCRs in many donors. For cytomegalovirus status, the classifier reportedly gave diagnoses with high specificity and sensitivity.

A word on this clone: Its antigen is undetermined.

The germline V and J ends were trimmed by 8 bases and 3 bases, with 19 bases remaining between them. Germline-derived CDR1 and CDR2 are MNHEY and SMNVEV (reference sequence). There are 15 residues in the CDR3. Repertoires were generated with immunoSEQ multiplex PCR, while TCRdb's copy carries only in-frame clones and drops some. The sample contains over 150,000 clones, 70% to 90% of which appear only once. This clonotype was obtained from a man between 18 and 35 years old in good health and CMV-seropositive. The rearrangement uses TRBV27 and TRBJ1-1; possible D gene TRBD1, 6 bases. What was sequenced was PBMCs. CDR3 sequence: CASSPGGQGYTEAFF. The CDR3 bases are TGTGCCAGCTCCCCAGGAGGCCAGGGGTACACTGAAGCTTTCTTT.